The count of the clone carrying this TCR beta chain is one. A read error is likely, as this CDR3 ends without the conserved phenylalanine or tryptophan. This sample is drawn from a study of Graves' ophthalmopathy and Graves' hyperthyroidism. The ends were cut back, 6 bases at V and 3 bases at J, with 17 bases in the middle. The CDR3 loop spans 14 amino acids. CDR1 SQVTM and CDR2 ANQGSEA come from the germline V gene. The study amplified TCR beta CDR3 regions using RNA transcripts. Following a first-round RT-PCR that used HTBI primers, a second-round multiplex PCR was carried out. TCRdb called the multiplex PCR reads again in MiXCR, with one record for every CDR3 protein. The sample has a few hundred thousand distinct CDR3 sequences, approximately 37% seen once.

The rearrangement links TRBV29-1 to TRBJ1-1; D may be TRBD1 (5 bases). The sequencing input was peripheral blood or thyroid tissue (not recorded which). The source of this sequence is an adult man with Graves' hyperthyroidism. The CDR3 protein is CSVRGLAGDTEAFL. CDR3 DNA: TGCAGCGTGAGGGGACTAGCGGGCGACACTGAAGCTTTCTTG.